This TCR beta chain stems from a study of graft-versus-host responses after intestinal transplantation. Across the study: Anti-thymocyte globulin was used for induction in all recipients, who then took tacrolimus and steroids for approximately 3 years. Notes on the study in general: High graft-versus-host to host-versus-graft T cell clonal ratios marked allografts of patients with graft-donor macrochimerism. Peak GvH clone levels in circulation were associated with early post-transplant HvG declines. Researchers found GvH clones in recipient marrow, and some showed up first in ileum or blood.

Concerning this clone: The antigen is not known.

The CDR3 has 12 residues. CDR1 SNHLY and CDR2 FYNNEI come from the germline V gene. Trimming removed 4 bases at V and 7 bases at J, with 10 bases between. The protocol was immunoSEQ multiplex PCR, while the TCRdb copy is restricted to in-frame clones and leaves out a portion. The sample lists about 100,000 clones, over 75% occurring once. This TCR derives from a human donor who was the organ donor for an intestinal transplant. The material was unstimulated CD4+ T cells sorted from spleen or lymph node cells, obtained before transplant. The chain combines TRBV2 with TRBJ1-2; D is uncertain. CDR3 amino acids: CASSGGDVGYTF. The CDR3 DNA follows: TGTGCCAGCAGTGGAGGTGACGTTGGCTACACCTTC.